Listed here are 9 T cell receptor beta chains from one sample, sequenced in a study of blood T cells in healthy people across ages. With a J-beta primer mix and a sample-barcoded 5' primer, a second PCR ran about 7 to 12 cycles. TCRdb reanalysed the 5' RACE reads using MiXCR and keeps one entry per CDR3 protein. The sample records about 1.4 million distinct CDR3 sequences, almost 60% being singletons. The specimen sequenced was blood. These receptors all come from a man between 18 and 29 years old in good health.

The chain employs TRBV14 and TRBJ1-2, with 7 bases that match TRBD1. V was pared by 1 base and J by 3 bases, with 5 bases of the junction left unmatched. CDR3 length: 15 residues. From germline, CDR1 is SGHDN and CDR2 FVKESK. The CDR3 loop reads CASSQVQGGDYGYTF. Here the CDR3 DNA reads TGTGCCAGCAGCCAAGTCCAGGGGGGGGACTATGGCTACACCTTC.

The chain combines TRBV11-2 with TRBJ1-5, with D hard to call. The V gene's germline CDR1 is SGHAT and CDR2 FQNNGV. The CDR3 sequence is 13 residues long. V gave up 4 bases and J gave up 2 bases, with 6 bases separating them. CDR3 DNA: TGTGCCAGCAGCTCGGCAGGCAATCAGCCCCAGCATTTT. Protein sequence: CASSSAGNQPQHF.

This clonotype was found a few times. A read error may produce the germline difference seen at one junction end. This rearrangement joins TRBV28 to TRBJ2-3, with 10 bases lining up with TRBD2. Germline values: CDR1 MDHEN, CDR2 SYDVKM. The CDR3 extends over 16 amino acids. The CDR3 DNA is TGTGCCAGCAGTTTAGGGACTAGCGTCAGCACTGATACGCAGTATTTT. Translation: CASSLGTSVSTDTQYF. Variable domain in full (rest from reference TRBV28 and TRBJ2-3): DVKVTQSSRYLVKRTGEKVFLECVQDMDHENMFWYRQDPGLGLRLIYFSYDVKMKEKGDIPEGYSVSREKKERFSLILESASTNQTSMYLCASSLGTSVSTDTQYFGPGTRLTVL.

The rearrangement joins TRBV4-1 to TRBJ2-3, with D maybe TRBD2 (6 bases). V lost 4 bases to trimming and J lost 0 bases, with 11 bases between them. Germline CDR1 MGHRA, CDR2 YSYEKL. The CDR3 loop spans 15 amino acids. Here the CDR3 reads CASSRIAVSTDTQYF. CDR3 coding DNA: TGCGCCAGCAGCCGAATAGCGGTAAGCACAGATACGCAGTATTTT.

This clonotype was found a few times. The chain combines TRBV20-1 with TRBJ2-7, with a tentative D call TRBD1 (7 bases). The CDR3 has 14 amino acids. Germline V gene sequence: CDR1 DFQATT, CDR2 SNEGSKA (reference sequence). Trimming cost V 4 bases and J 6 bases, with 19 bases left between them. The CDR3 nucleotides read TGCAGTGCTACCCCAGGGGGGCCCCAGACCGAGCAGTACTTC. Translation: CSATPGGPQTEQYF.

The J gene is TRBJ1-4, the V gene TRBV2; no reliable D call. The V gene's germline CDR1 is SNHLY and CDR2 FYNNEI. The CDR3 length is 13 residues. The V end was cut by 3 bases, the J end by 11 bases, with 13 bases between. This CDR3 is CASSDPIYHKLFF. The CDR3 nucleotides are TGTGCCAGCAGTGACCCCATTTACCATAAACTGTTTTTT.

This clonotype has a handful of counts. The chain is built from TRBV3-1 and TRBJ2-7; D is unclear. The CDR3 loop spans 16 amino acids. Germline V lookup: CDR1 LGHDT, CDR2 YNNKEL (reference sequence). The ends were cut back, 0 bases at V and 4 bases at J, with 16 bases in the middle. The CDR3: CASSQEHPYTPYEQYF. CDR3 in DNA: TGTGCCAGCAGCCAAGAGCATCCGTATACTCCGTACGAGCAGTACTTC.

J is TRBJ2-3 and V is TRBV10-3; 7 nucleotides match TRBD2. Germline values: CDR1 ENHRY, CDR2 SYGVKD. The CDR3 is 16 amino acids. With 4 bases clipped from V and 2 bases from J, the junction kept 9 bases outside the gene matches. CDR3 bases: TGTGCCATCAGTGGTACGCTAGCGGAAGCCACAGATACGCAGTATTTT. Amino acid sequence: CAISGTLAEATDTQYF.

This sequence joins TRBV11-3 and TRBJ2-1; TRBD2 matches 8 bases. The DNA end is a closer match to TRBJ2-7, so the J assignment may be wrong. The CDR3 is 15 residues long. The germline gives CDR1 SGHNT, CDR2 YENEEA. CDR3: CASSLGREGRNEQYF. DNA of the CDR3: TGTGCCAGCAGCTTAGGTCGGGAGGGCCGCAATGAGCAGTACTTC.